This T cell receptor (beta chain) was observed in a study of OX40 agonist ivuxolimab in advanced cancers. General observations from the study: Antigens targeted by the expanded peripheral T cells were not determined. By week 6 at 0.1 to 3.0 mg/kg, blood CD4+ and CD8+ T cells had expanded clonally. Certain nonresponding patients likewise had low normalized T-cell clonal expansion.

Sequencing was performed with immunoSEQ multiplex PCR; in TCRdb, only in-frame clones are kept and a portion is missing. The sample consists of 9,000 to 13,000 clones, about three quarters of them appearing once. The V gene end was trimmed by 3 bases and the J gene end by 7 bases; junction bases not matched to a gene: 11. Germline V CDR1 and CDR2: PRHDT, FYEKMQ (reference sequence). The CDR3 is 15 residues long. Regarding this clone: Its target is not known.

The material sequenced was CD4+ or CD8+ T cells sorted from blood, taken in a trial of the OX40 agonist ivuxolimab. This TCR was sampled from an adult with an advanced solid tumor such as melanoma, head and neck, liver or kidney cancer. The genes are TRBV13 and TRBJ2-7; TRBD1 aligns across 8 bases. The CDR3 nucleotides are TGTGCCAGCAGCTTTGGACAGGGTACCTTTAGGGAGCAGTACTTC. This codes for CASSFGQGTFREQYF.